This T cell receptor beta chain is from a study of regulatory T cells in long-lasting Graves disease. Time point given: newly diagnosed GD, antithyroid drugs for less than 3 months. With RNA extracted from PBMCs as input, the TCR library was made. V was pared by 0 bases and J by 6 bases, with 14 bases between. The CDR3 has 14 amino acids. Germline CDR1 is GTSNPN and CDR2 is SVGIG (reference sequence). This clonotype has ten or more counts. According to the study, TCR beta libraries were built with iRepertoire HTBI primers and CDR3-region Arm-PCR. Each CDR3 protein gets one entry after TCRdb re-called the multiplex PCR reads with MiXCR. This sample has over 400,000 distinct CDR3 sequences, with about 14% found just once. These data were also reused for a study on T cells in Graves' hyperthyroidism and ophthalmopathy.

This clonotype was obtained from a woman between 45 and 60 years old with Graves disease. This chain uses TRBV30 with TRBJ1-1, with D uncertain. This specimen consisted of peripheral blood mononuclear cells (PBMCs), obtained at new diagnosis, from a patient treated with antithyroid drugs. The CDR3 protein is CAWSVVSKVSEAFF. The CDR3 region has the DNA TGTGCCTGGAGTGTAGTGTCGAAGGTCTCTGAAGCTTTCTTT.